One sample yielded the 21 T cell receptor beta chains listed below, sequenced in a study of beta chain features in type 1 diabetes. What was sequenced were expressed TCRB transcripts, since all of the isolated RNA had been reverse transcribed. Measured with immunoSEQ multiplex PCR; TCRdb has only the in-frame clones, and not every one. The sample contains 35,000 to 50,000 clones, roughly 45% of which appear only once. Material for sequencing was stem cell memory CD4+ T cells from blood. The receptors here all came from a woman in her twenties or thirties in good health.

The gene calls are TRBV7-2 and TRBJ2-1, with D hard to call. V was trimmed by 2 bases and J by 7 bases, leaving 9 bases between them. The CDR3 spans 13 residues. Germline CDR1 reads SGHTA; CDR2 reads FQGNSA. In DNA, the CDR3 is TGTGCCAGCAGCTTACGGTCCTGGAATGAGCAGTTCTTC. It specifies CASSLRSWNEQFF.

This rearrangement joins TRBV4-3 to TRBJ2-7; tentative D call: TRBD2 (5 bases). CDR1 and CDR2 (germline): LGHNA, YSLEER. Trimming removed 4 bases at V and 5 bases at J, with 18 bases between. The CDR3 is 15 amino acids. CDR3 nucleotides: TGCGCCAGCAGCCCCCGAACAGCGCCCGGGAACGAGCAGTACTTC. Encoded protein: CASSPRTAPGNEQYF.

The chain combines TRBV23-1 with TRBJ2-7; 11 bases align to TRBD1. TRBV23-1 is classed as an ORF, of uncertain function. The length of the CDR3 is 16 residues. Losses at the gene ends were 3 bases for V and 3 bases for J; bases not matched to a gene: 7. CDR3 DNA sequence: TGCGCCAGCAGTCAGTTGGGACAGGGGGGCCTCTACGAGCAGTACTTC. Translation: CASSQLGQGGLYEQYF.

The chain has TRBV7-9 and TRBJ1-1; tentative D call: TRBD1 (6 bases). The CDR3 has 13 residues. V was clipped by 6 bases and J by 4 bases, with 12 bases between them. Germline loops: CDR1 SEHNR, CDR2 FQNEAQ (reference sequence). The CDR3 reads CASSPGVGTEAFF. CDR3 bases: TGTGCCAGCAGTCCAGGGGTGGGCACTGAAGCTTTCTTT. Variable domain in full (rest from reference TRBV7-9 and TRBJ1-1): DTGVSQNPRHKITKRGQNVTFRCDPISEHNRLYWYRQTLGQGPEFLTYFQNEAQLEKSRLLSDRFSAERPKGSFSTLEIQRTEQGDSAMYLCASSPGVGTEAFFGQGTRLTVV.

This chain links TRBV9 with TRBJ1-1, with D possibly matching TRBD1 (6 bases). The CDR3 is made up of 14 amino acids. Germline-derived CDR1 and CDR2 are SGDLS and YYNGEE. Trimming shortened V by 0 bases and J by 5 bases, and 11 bases separated the two germline ends. This CDR3 reads CASSVATGTTEAFF. CDR3 DNA: TGTGCCAGCAGCGTAGCTACAGGGACGACTGAAGCTTTCTTT.

The chain uses TRBV7-6 and TRBJ2-1, with D possibly being TRBD1 (8 bases). Germline loops: CDR1 SGHVS, CDR2 FNYEAQ. This CDR3 has 18 amino acids. V shed 1 base and J shed 0 bases, with 16 bases lying between them. The CDR3 nucleotides are TGTGCCAGCAGCTTAGGTGCAGGGGGCGGGAGCTCCTACAATGAGCAGTTCTTC. It translates to CASSLGAGGGSSYNEQFF.

This sequence joins TRBV2 and TRBJ1-2, with TRBD1 matching 9 bases. Germline assignment: CDR1 SNHLY and CDR2 FYNNEI. This CDR3 is built from 15 residues. The junction had 10 bases not matched to a gene; V was cut back by 6 bases and J by 5 bases. This chain's CDR3 is CASRTLQGARYGYTF. As DNA, the CDR3 is TGTGCCAGCAGGACTTTACAGGGGGCTCGTTATGGCTACACCTTC.

The chain is built from TRBV27 and TRBJ1-5; 7 nucleotides align to TRBD1. Trimming cost V 2 bases and J 2 bases; bases outside gene matches: 0. The CDR3 consists of 14 residues. Germline V lookup: CDR1 MNHEY, CDR2 SMNVEV (reference sequence). The CDR3 DNA follows: TGTGCCAGCAGTTTAGACAGGGGCAATCAGCCCCAGCATTTT. It yields the protein CASSLDRGNQPQHF.

The chain joins TRBV7-3 to TRBJ2-7; 8 bases line up with TRBD1. Germline CDR1 SGHTA, CDR2 FQGTGA. V gave up 5 bases and J gave up 1 base; unmatched junction bases: 7. The CDR3 is 15 amino acids. The CDR3 DNA sequence: TGTGCCAGCAGCCCGAGACAGGGGACATCCTACGAGCAGTACTTC. Translation gives CASSPRQGTSYEQYF.

The chain joins TRBV11-1 to TRBJ1-1, with D possibly TRBD1 on 5 matching bases. Germline CDR1 SGHAT, CDR2 FQDESV (reference sequence). Trimming removed 3 bases from V and 1 base from J, with 9 bases in between. This CDR3 region has 14 residues. This CDR3 is CASSFRQWNTEAFF. As DNA, the CDR3 is TGTGCCAGCAGCTTTCGACAGTGGAACACTGAAGCTTTCTTT. Full variable domain (remainder filled in from reference TRBV11-1 and TRBJ1-1): EAEVAQSPRYKITEKSQAVAFWCDPISGHATLYWYRQILGQGPELLVQFQDESVVDDSQLPKDRFSAERLKGVDSTLKIQPAELGDSAMYLCASSFRQWNTEAFFGQGTRLTVV.

This clone has a handful of counts. The chain employs TRBV5-8 and TRBJ1-1; D uncertain. Germline CDR1 reads SGHTS; CDR2 reads YDEGEE. The CDR3 is 13 amino acids. The V and J ends lost 7 bases and 1 base respectively, with 11 bases between them. CDR3 sequence reads: CASPNFPNTEAFF. The CDR3 DNA reads TGTGCCAGCCCCAATTTTCCGAACACTGAAGCTTTCTTT.

The V gene is TRBV10-3, the J gene TRBJ2-7; 10 bases align to TRBD2. Per germline, CDR1 ENHRY and CDR2 SYGVKD. The CDR3 runs 19 residues. Trimming took 4 bases from V and 3 from J; bases not matched to a gene: 18. In DNA, the CDR3 is TGTGCCATCAGTGGGCCTGGGGTAGCGGGAGGTTACTTCCTCTACGAGCAGTACTTC. Translated: CAISGPGVAGGYFLYEQYF.

This clone has only a few counts. The V and J genes are TRBV13 and TRBJ2-1; a weak D match, TRBD2 (6 bases). The CDR3 is 15 residues long. The V and J ends lost 6 bases and 0 bases respectively, with 12 bases between them. Looked up from germline, CDR1 is PRHDT and CDR2 is FYEKMQ (reference sequence). As DNA, the CDR3 is TGTGCCAGCAGGCCAGGGACTCGCTCCTACAATGAGCAGTTCTTC. It yields the protein CASRPGTRSYNEQFF.

The rearrangement links TRBV10-3 to TRBJ2-2; 7 nucleotides match TRBD1. Germline values: CDR1 ENHRY, CDR2 SYGVKD. There are 15 residues in the CDR3. The trim removed 10 bases at V and 0 bases at J, leaving 8 bases unmatched. Here the CDR3 DNA reads TGTGCCACAAACTACCAGGGGGCGAACACCGGGGAGCTGTTTTTT. This translates into CATNYQGANTGELFF.

This clone showed up just a few times. The chain recombines TRBV7-3 with TRBJ2-1; TRBD2 matches 14 bases. With V trimmed by 2 bases and J by 9 bases, 12 bases remained unmatched. The CDR3 is made up of 18 amino acids. Germline CDR1 and CDR2: SGHTA and FQGTGA. Here the CDR3 DNA reads TGTGCCAGCAGCTTAGAGCCTGGGGGACTAGCGGGAGCCGGTGAGCAGTTCTTC. Its translation is CASSLEPGGLAGAGEQFF.

This clone was seen a few times. The chain uses TRBV19 and TRBJ2-7; D unresolved. V shed 3 bases and J shed 2 bases, with 5 bases lying between them. The CDR3 spans 12 residues. CDR1 LNHDA and CDR2 SQIVND come from the germline V gene (reference sequence). CDR3 sequence: CASSIIPYEQYF. The DNA for the CDR3 is TGTGCCAGTAGTATTATCCCCTACGAGCAGTACTTC.

This clone was counted a few times. The rearrangement joins TRBV7-2 to TRBJ2-3; 8 nucleotides align to TRBD2. The germline V gene has CDR1 SGHTA and CDR2 FQGNSA. This CDR3 region has 16 residues. V lost 5 bases and J lost 4; bases outside the gene matches: 11. The DNA of the CDR3 is TGTGCCAGCAGCCTGCTTGGGGTAGCGGGACCAGATACGCAGTATTTT. It encodes CASSLLGVAGPDTQYF.

The chain joins TRBV18 to TRBJ2-3; 10 nucleotides match TRBD2. Germline assignment: CDR1 KGHSH and CDR2 LQKENI. CDR3 size: 15 residues. Trimming at V came to 4 bases and at J to 1 base, leaving 2 bases not matched to a gene. The CDR3 region has the DNA TGTGCCAGCTCACTTGGACTAGCGGGCACAGATACGCAGTATTTT. Amino acid sequence: CASSLGLAGTDTQYF.

The rearrangement uses TRBV7-3 and TRBJ2-7; 7 bases line up with TRBD1. The length of the CDR3 is 15 residues. CDR1 is SGHTA and CDR2 is FQGTGA in the germline V gene. J gave up 6 bases and V 4 bases, and 12 bases lay outside the gene matches. The CDR3 bases are TGTGCCAGCAGCTACGGACAGGCCCCTTCGGGCGAGCAGTACTTC. It codes for CASSYGQAPSGEQYF.

The chain joins TRBV2 to TRBJ2-1, with 10 bases matching TRBD2. The CDR3 length is 14 residues. The germline CDR1 and CDR2 sequences are SNHLY and FYNNEI. After removal of 6 bases from V and 9 bases from J, the junction contained 8 bases not matched to a gene. The CDR3 sequence is CASRGSGRASEQFF. In DNA form, the CDR3 reads TGTGCCAGCAGAGGAAGCGGGAGGGCCTCTGAGCAGTTCTTC.

The chain joins TRBV6-6 to TRBJ1-3; a possible D gene is TRBD1 (6 bases). V gave up 0 bases and J gave up 3 bases, with 6 bases separating them. This CDR3 spans 14 amino acids. Germline V gives CDR1 MNHNY, CDR2 SVGAGI (reference sequence). CDR3 DNA: TGTGCCAGCAGTTACTCCAGGGGTGGAAACACCATATATTTT. It encodes CASSYSRGGNTIYF.